Listed below are T cell receptor beta chains from one sample, sequenced in a study of beta chain features in type 1 diabetes. The protocol was immunoSEQ multiplex PCR, while the TCRdb copy is restricted to in-frame clones and leaves out a portion. This table has roughly 100,000 clones, roughly 28% appearing once. The sample was central memory CD4+ T cells from blood. The receptors were sampled from a woman younger than 35 with type 1 diabetes. Each CDR3 is given with its conserved first and last residue. The D gene is left open where the match is weak. Clone sizes are given selectively: once, few, many, or a class where the clone is expanded.

>.|TRBJ2-2|.|TRBV6-5
CASGSYRNTGELFF
TGTGCCAGCGGATCCTACAGAAACACCGGGGAGCTGTTTTTT
>.|TRBJ1-3|TRBD1|TRBV7-2
CASSLGQGTGNTIYF
TGTGCCAGCAGCTTAGGACAGGGAACTGGAAACACCATATATTTT
>.|TRBJ1-4|TRBD1|TRBV7-2
CASSSGTGFNNEKLFF
TGTGCCAGCAGCTCCGGGACAGGCTTTAATAATGAAAAACTGTTTTTT
>.|TRBJ1-1|.|TRBV6-5
CASSYAGVNTEAFF
TGTGCCAGCAGTTACGCAGGGGTGAACACTGAAGCTTTCTTT
>few|TRBJ1-3|.|TRBV5-6
CASSLAAVGGNTIYF
TGTGCCAGCAGCTTGGCAGCGGTCGGAGGAAACACCATATATTTT
>.|TRBJ1-5|.|TRBV7-9
CASSDQGGQPQHF
TGTGCCAGCAGCGATCAGGGAGGACAGCCCCAGCATTTT
>.|TRBJ2-3|.|TRBV7-9
CASSFDAVSTDTQYF
TGTGCCAGCAGCTTTGACGCGGTGAGCACAGATACGCAGTATTTT
>.|TRBJ2-1|TRBD2|TRBV4-2
CASSQGRTSGSANEQFF
TGTGCCAGCAGCCAAGGTCGTACTAGCGGGAGCGCGAATGAGCAGTTCTTC
>.|TRBJ2-3|TRBD1|TRBV7-9
CASSLGGTGVDTQYF
TGTGCCAGCAGTCTCGGGGGGACAGGGGTGGATACGCAGTATTTT
>few|TRBJ2-5|.|TRBV30
CAQTGTAEETQYF
TGTGCCCAAACAGGGACCGCCGAGGAGACCCAGTACTTC
>.|TRBJ2-7|TRBD1|TRBV6-1
CASSEAPTGSSYEQYF
TGTGCCAGCAGTGAGGCACCGACAGGGAGCTCCTACGAGCAGTACTTC
>.|TRBJ2-1|TRBD1|TRBV7-2
CASSLGQGRHEQFF
TGTGCCAGCAGCTTGGGACAGGGGCGGCATGAGCAGTTCTTC
>.|TRBJ1-3|TRBD1|TRBV30
CAWRTGSSGNTIYF
TGTGCCTGGAGGACAGGGAGCTCTGGAAACACCATATATTTT
>many|TRBJ1-1|.|TRBV29-1
CSVEENSPGTEAFF
TGCAGCGTTGAAGAAAACTCTCCCGGGACAGAAGCTTTCTTT
>few|TRBJ1-4|TRBD1|TRBV7-9
CASSLGQGDEKLFF
TGTGCCAGCAGCTTGGGACAGGGTGATGAAAAACTGTTTTTT
>.|TRBJ2-1|TRBD2|TRBV2
CASRATSGAYNEQFF
TGTGCCAGCAGGGCGACTAGCGGGGCCTACAATGAGCAGTTCTTC
>few|TRBJ1-5|TRBD1|TRBV30
CAWSVDRGGQPQHF
TGTGCCTGGAGTGTCGACAGGGGTGGCCAGCCCCAGCATTTT
>few|TRBJ1-1|.|TRBV7-3
CASSIPGTEAFF
TGTGCCAGCAGCATACCGGGCACTGAAGCTTTCTTT
>.|TRBJ1-3|.|TRBV19
CASTLEGAPGNTIYF
TGTGCCAGTACCCTCGAAGGGGCGCCTGGAAACACCATATATTTT
>few|TRBJ2-7|.|TRBV30
CAWSAGAGYQGNEQYF
TGTGCCTGGAGTGCTGGAGCGGGCTACCAAGGGAACGAGCAGTACTTC
>few|TRBJ2-2|.|TRBV25-1
CASSGQVGTGELFF
TGTGCCAGCAGTGGACAGGTGGGAACCGGGGAGCTGTTTTTT
>few|TRBJ1-4|.|TRBV27
CASSPSSRGKLFF
TGTGCCAGCAGTCCCTCCAGCAGGGGAAAACTGTTTTTT
>.|TRBJ2-7|.|TRBV7-9
CASSSTEEQYF
TGTGCCAGCAGCTCTACCGAGGAGCAGTACTTC
>.|TRBJ1-1|.|TRBV25-1
CASRGVMNTEAFF
TGTGCCAGCAGAGGAGTCATGAACACTGAAGCTTTCTTT
>.|TRBJ1-3|.|TRBV5-1
CASSLEGDTIYF
TGCGCCAGCAGCTTGGAGGGAGACACCATATATTTT
>.|TRBJ1-1|TRBD1|TRBV14
CASRKQGATEAFF
TGTGCCAGCAGAAAACAGGGGGCCACTGAAGCTTTCTTT
>few|TRBJ2-1|TRBD1|TRBV11-3
CASSLPGQGTEQFF
TGTGCCAGCAGCCTTCCGGGACAGGGAACCGAGCAGTTCTTC
>.|TRBJ1-2|TRBD1|TRBV18
CASSPRQGQWGYTF
TGTGCCAGCTCACCACGACAGGGGCAATGGGGCTACACCTTC
>.|TRBJ1-4|TRBD1|TRBV6-6
CASSGRDRGGEKLFF
TGTGCCAGCAGCGGTCGGGACAGGGGAGGGGAAAAACTGTTTTTT
>few|TRBJ2-7|TRBD2|TRBV7-2
CASSLALAGAYEQYF
TGTGCCAGCAGCTTAGCATTAGCGGGAGCTTACGAGCAGTACTTC
>.|TRBJ2-1|TRBD1|TRBV18
CASSPIRQGNTGDEQFF
TGTGCCAGCTCACCGATAAGGCAGGGTAACACAGGGGATGAGCAGTTCTTC
>few|TRBJ2-6|.|TRBV18
CASSPVSSGANVLTF
TGTGCCAGCTCCCCCGTGTCCTCTGGGGCCAACGTCCTGACTTTC
>.|TRBJ2-1|.|TRBV4-1
CASSQGLLGNEQFF
TGCGCCAGCAGCCAAGGACTATTAGGCAATGAGCAGTTCTTC
>.|TRBJ2-5|.|TRBV6-5
CASSYSGDSVETQYF
TGTGCCAGCAGTTACTCGGGAGATTCGGTGGAGACCCAGTACTTC
>.|TRBJ2-1|TRBD1|TRBV2
CASSFDRGHEQFF
TGTGCCAGCAGCTTCGACAGGGGCCATGAGCAGTTCTTC
>once|TRBJ2-7|.|TRBV2
CASSKQYEQYF
TGTGCCAGCAGTAAACAATACGAGCAGTACTTC
>few|TRBJ2-1|.|TRBV6-6
CASSYEMWGHNEQFF
TGTGCCAGCAGTTACGAGATGTGGGGCCACAATGAGCAGTTCTTC
>.|TRBJ1-1|TRBD1|TRBV4-1
CASSQGQGVTAAEAFF
TGCGCCAGCAGCCAGGGACAGGGGGTAACAGCCGCTGAAGCTTTCTTT
>.|TRBJ2-1|TRBD2|TRBV5-1
CASSPASGSDFMHEQFF
TGCGCCAGCAGCCCCGCTAGCGGGAGTGATTTTATGCATGAGCAGTTCTTC
>.|TRBJ2-2|TRBD1|TRBV6-5
CASMGQVNTGELFF
TGTGCCAGCATGGGACAGGTGAACACCGGGGAGCTGTTTTTT
>.|TRBJ2-6|.|TRBV7-8
CASSTASGGANVLTF
TGTGCCAGCAGCACCGCGTCAGGTGGGGCCAACGTCCTGACTTTC
>few|TRBJ2-1|.|TRBV11-2
CASSLVGRRRNEQFF
TGTGCCAGCAGCTTAGTCGGGAGACGACGGAATGAGCAGTTCTTC
>.|TRBJ2-1|TRBD2|TRBV19
CASSPSGEYNEQFF
TGTGCCAGTAGTCCTAGCGGAGAATACAATGAGCAGTTCTTC
>few|TRBJ2-1|TRBD2|TRBV10-3
CAIRGSGTSGYNEQFF
TGTGCCATCAGAGGATCCGGGACTAGCGGCTACAATGAGCAGTTCTTC
>.|TRBJ2-5|.|TRBV5-1
CASSLNTAPQETQYF
TGCGCCAGCAGCCTGAACACCGCCCCCCAAGAGACCCAGTACTTC
>.|TRBJ2-3|.|TRBV5-1
CASSRDGRDTQYF
TGCGCCAGCAGCAGGGACGGGAGAGATACGCAGTATTTT
>.|TRBJ2-7|TRBD2|TRBV9
CASSVAPAGGYEQYF
TGTGCCAGCAGCGTAGCCCCAGCGGGAGGCTACGAGCAGTACTTC
>once|TRBJ1-2|.|TRBV2
CATKQGTYGYTF
TGTGCCACTAAACAGGGAACCTATGGCTACACCTTC
>.|TRBJ2-1|.|TRBV6-5
CASSRRDEQFF
TGTGCCAGCAGTCGACGGGATGAGCAGTTCTTC
>few|TRBJ2-1|TRBD2|TRBV7-2
CASSPFIGVGGDNEQFF
TGTGCCAGCAGCCCCTTTATTGGGGTGGGGGGGGACAATGAGCAGTTCTTC
>.|TRBJ2-1|TRBD2|TRBV2
CASSAGTSGSNEQFF
TGTGCCAGCAGTGCGGGCACTAGCGGGAGTAATGAGCAGTTCTTC
>.|TRBJ2-1|TRBD2|TRBV5-6
CASSTTSGSYNEQFF
TGTGCCAGCAGCACTACTAGCGGTTCGTACAATGAGCAGTTCTTC
>.|TRBJ2-3|TRBD2|TRBV30
CAWSTSGLKADTQYF
TGTGCCTGGAGCACTAGCGGCTTGAAGGCAGATACGCAGTATTTT
>.|TRBJ1-2|.|TRBV28
CASSRVRNKGRAHGYGYTF
TGTGCCAGCAGTCGGGTACGGAACAAGGGGCGAGCCCACGGGTATGGCTACACCTTC